A selection of T cell receptor beta chains follows, all from one sample in a study of blood T cell repertoires in COVID-19. The data were produced by immunoSEQ multiplex PCR, yet TCRdb's version contains in-frame clones alone and is incomplete. The table includes around 100,000 clones, about 87% detected once. The sample consisted of peripheral blood. The receptors stem from a human donor with acute or convalescent COVID-19. The donor label of this sample is uncertain. The CDR3 runs from the conserved cysteine through the conserved F or W. D genes are given only for firm matches. Size is stated for part of the rows, as once, few or many counts, or as a class when the clone is expanded.

.	.	18	TRBJ1-4	TRBV6-2/TRBV6-3	TGTGCCAGCAGTTACTCAGCGGGAAGGAAAGGAGATTCTGAAAAACTGTTTTTT	CASSYSAGRKGDSEKLFF
.	.	15	TRBJ2-5	TRBV7-2	TGTGCCAGCAGCTTAGGAGGGGGGGGGCCAGAGACCCAGTACTTC	CASSLGGGGPETQYF
.	.	16	TRBJ2-1	TRBV10-3	TGTGCCATCAGGGAGGGGGCGTGGGGCTCCTACAATGAGCAGTTCTTC	CAIREGAWGSYNEQFF
.	TRBD1	17	TRBJ1-1	TRBV5-8	TGTGCCAGCAGCTCCCTACCTTCGACAGGGGGCGCGACTGAAGCTTTCTTT	CASSSLPSTGGATEAFF
.	.	13	TRBJ1-1	TRBV6-5	TGTGCCAGCAGGGCAGGGGTTAACACTGAAGCTTTCTTT	CASRAGVNTEAFF
.	.	16	TRBJ1-1	TRBV27	TGTGCCAGCAGGCGCAAACCGGGACACGAGAACACTGAAGCTTTCTTT	CASRRKPGHENTEAFF
.	.	15	TRBJ1-2	TRBV9	TGTGCCAGCAGCGTAGAGGGGGAAGCCTCCTATGGCTACACCTTC	CASSVEGEASYGYTF
.	.	15	TRBJ2-7	TRBV6-5	TGTGCCAGCAGACCCGGGGAGGGGGGTTCCTACGAGCAGTACTTC	CASRPGEGGSYEQYF
.	TRBD2	13	TRBJ2-1	TRBV6-6	TGTGCCAGCAGTGCCGGGACTAGGTCTGAGCAGTTCTTC	CASSAGTRSEQFF
.	TRBD2	16	TRBJ2-2	TRBV7-8	TGTGCCAGCAGCCCGGGACTAGCGGGGGTGGCCGGGGAGCTGTTTTTT	CASSPGLAGVAGELFF
.	.	13	TRBJ1-1	TRBV12-3/TRBV12-4	TGTGCCAGCAGTTTAATCCGGGAAACTGAAGCTTTCTTT	CASSLIRETEAFF
.	.	12	TRBJ2-1	TRBV10-3	TGTGCCATCAGTGAGTTAGCGAATGAGCAGTTCTTC	CAISELANEQFF
once	TRBD2	18	TRBJ2-3	TRBV5-4	TGTGCCAGCAGACCCTCTCTCCAGCGGGGGCCCGGGGGTGGTACGCAGTATTTT	CASRPSLQRGPGGGTQYF
.	.	14	TRBJ1-1	TRBV18	TGTGCCAGCTCACCCCCTGGGGGGGTTACTGAAGCTTTCTTT	CASSPPGGVTEAFF
once	.	15	TRBJ2-3	TRBV6-5	TGTGCCAGCAGTTACCTCGGCAGGGAGGAGGATACGCAGTATTTT	CASSYLGREEDTQYF
.	.	12	TRBJ2-7	TRBV30	TGTGCCAGCGGGACAAATTCCTACGAGCAGTACTTC	CASGTNSYEQYF
.	TRBD1	15	TRBJ2-5	TRBV5-1	TGCGCCAGCAGCTTGGGCCCGACAGGGAAAGAGACCCAGTACTTC	CASSLGPTGKETQYF
.	TRBD1	17	TRBJ2-5	TRBV30	TGTGCCTGGAGTCGGCCGTGGGGGACAGGGGAACAAGAGACCCAGTACTTC	CAWSRPWGTGEQETQYF
.	TRBD1	16	TRBJ1-6	TRBV3-1/TRBV3-2	TGTGCCAGCAGTCCAGGTATCGGGACAGGGGTTGCACCCCTCCACTTT	CASSPGIGTGVAPLHF
.	TRBD1	17	TRBJ2-7	TRBV7-2	TGTGCCAGCAGCTTAGGAGTCAGGGACAGGGGGGGACCCGAGCAGTACTTC	CASSLGVRDRGGPEQYF
.	TRBD1	14	TRBJ1-5	TRBV2	TGTGCCAGCAGTATGACAGGGAAGGGTCAGCCCCAGCATTTT	CASSMTGKGQPQHF
.	.	14	TRBJ2-7	TRBV11-3	TGTGCCAGCAACCCCGGAGGGGCCCTCTACGAGCAGTACTTC	CASNPGGALYEQYF
.	TRBD2	15	TRBJ2-7	TRBV5-1	TGCGCCAGCAGCTTGATAGCGGGGGGGCCCGGGGAGCAGTACTTC	CASSLIAGGPGEQYF
.	TRBD1	15	TRBJ1-6	TRBV28	TGTGCCAGCAGTTCCGGGACAGGTAGAAATTCACCCCTCCACTTT	CASSSGTGRNSPLHF
.	.	14	TRBJ2-1	TRBV25-1	TGTGCCAGCAGTGTGCAGGCTACCTACAATGAGCAGTTCTTC	CASSVQATYNEQFF
.	TRBD2	15	TRBJ2-7	TRBV6-5	TGTGCCAGCAGAGTGGGGACTAGCGGGGTATACGAGCAGTACTTC	CASRVGTSGVYEQYF
once	TRBD1	17	TRBJ1-4	TRBV14	TGTGCCAGCAGCCAAGATCGACAGGGGGCAGCTAATGAAAAACTGTTTTTT	CASSQDRQGAANEKLFF
.	.	14	TRBJ2-5	TRBV2	TGTGCCAGCAAGCTAAACAGGGACCAAGAGACCCAGTACTTC	CASKLNRDQETQYF
.	TRBD1	13	TRBJ2-7	TRBV28	TGTGCCCTCCAGGACAGGGCATCCTACGAGCAGTACTTC	CALQDRASYEQYF
.	TRBD1	13	TRBJ1-2	TRBV19	TGTGCCAGTAGTACGACAGGGGCCTATGGCTACACCTTC	CASSTTGAYGYTF
once	.	15	TRBJ2-2	TRBV24-1	TGTGCCACCGGGGTTTCAGGGCTAAACACCGGGGAGCTGTTTTTT	CATGVSGLNTGELFF
.	.	16	TRBJ2-2	TRBV5-1	TGCGCCAGCAGCGGGGGGGCGGCCTCGAACACCGGGGAGCTGTTTTTT	CASSGGAASNTGELFF
.	TRBD2	16	TRBJ2-5	TRBV7-2	TGTGCCAGCAGCTTAGGGGGACTAGCGGTCCGGGAGACCCAGTACTTC	CASSLGGLAVRETQYF
.	.	18	TRBJ2-6	TRBV7-2	TGTGCCAGCAGCCGTCAACAGGGTTCCTACTCTGGGGCCAACGTCCTGACTTTC	CASSRQQGSYSGANVLTF
.	.	12	TRBJ2-7	TRBV28	TGTGCCAGCACGAAGAGGTTTTACGAGCAGTACTTC	CASTKRFYEQYF
.	.	15	TRBJ2-5	TRBV11-1	TGTGCCAGCAGCTTAGACGCGGGAACGCAAGAGACCCAGTACTTC	CASSLDAGTQETQYF
.	.	15	TRBJ1-5	TRBV2	TGTGCCAGCAGTGAAGGCAGCGGATCCAATCAGCCCCAGCATTTT	CASSEGSGSNQPQHF
few	TRBD1	14	TRBJ1-1	TRBV18	TGTGCCAGCTCAGCTGGACAGGGTGACACTGAAGCTTTCTTT	CASSAGQGDTEAFF
once	.	13	TRBJ2-1	TRBV18	TGTGCCAGCTCACCCATGGGGGGACATGAGCAGTTCTTC	CASSPMGGHEQFF
once	.	16	TRBJ1-3	TRBV4-1	TGCGCCAGCAGCCAAAGGGGTGGGTCTCAAGGGAACACCATATATTTT	CASSQRGGSQGNTIYF
.	.	12	TRBJ2-3	TRBV5-4	TGTGCCAGCAGCTTGGCGGCAGATACGCAGTATTTT	CASSLAADTQYF
.	.	12	TRBJ2-7	TRBV12-3/TRBV12-4	TGTGCCAGCAGTACGCGGGGTTACGAGCAGTACTTC	CASSTRGYEQYF
.	TRBD1	15	TRBJ2-7	TRBV18	TGTGCCAGCTCACCACGGGACAGGGGCGGTCTCGAGCAGTACTTC	CASSPRDRGGLEQYF
.	.	13	TRBJ2-1	TRBV7-9	TGTGCCAGCAGCGTAGGGACAATTAATGAGCAGTTCTTC	CASSVGTINEQFF
.	.	14	TRBJ1-2	TRBV29-1	TGCAGCGTTGAACCTTCAGGGGCTAACTATGGCTACACCTTC	CSVEPSGANYGYTF
.	.	16	TRBJ2-7	TRBV1	TGCACCAGCAGCCAGACAGGGGGGCGGAGGTCCTACGAGCAGTACTTC	CTSSQTGGRRSYEQYF
.	.	14	TRBJ2-2	TRBV28	TGTGCCAGCAGATGGGGGGGCCCCACCGGGGAGCTGTTTTTT	CASRWGGPTGELFF
.	.	15	TRBJ1-3	TRBV11-2	TGTGCCAGCAGCTCGGGACTTAACTCTGGAAACACCATATATTTT	CASSSGLNSGNTIYF
.	TRBD1	14	TRBJ2-5	TRBV27	TGTGCCAGCAGACAGGGGATTGACCAAGAGACCCAGTACTTC	CASRQGIDQETQYF
.	.	18	TRBJ2-4	TRBV4-2	TGTGCCAGCAGCCAAGAACGAGGGGGGGGCGCGAGCAAAAACATTCAGTACTTC	CASSQERGGGASKNIQYF
.	TRBD2	19	TRBJ2-2	TRBV27	TGTGCCAGCAGTCCCTCCGCTGGACTTGGGGGGGGACCCACCGGGGAGCTGTTTTTT	CASSPSAGLGGGPTGELFF
.	TRBD1	14	TRBJ1-4	TRBV6-5	TGTGCCAGCAGTTGGGGGGGCGGGGACAGGGAGTTGTTTTTT	CASSWGGGDRELFF
.	.	13	TRBJ2-3	TRBV29-1	TGCAGCGTTGGGACCAGACTATCCGATACGCAGTATTTT	CSVGTRLSDTQYF
.	TRBD1	18	TRBJ2-1	TRBV5-6	TGTGCCAGCAGCCCGGCCCCCCGACAGGGCCTAAACTACAATGAGCAGTTCTTC	CASSPAPRQGLNYNEQFF